Listed here is a single T cell receptor beta chain. These data belong to a study of T cell changes during pregnancy in multiple sclerosis. This CDR3 is 14 amino acids long. The junction had 4 bases not matched to a gene; V was cut back by 6 bases and J by 4 bases. Germline assignment: CDR1 SNHLY and CDR2 FYNNEI. The assay was immunoSEQ multiplex PCR, and TCRdb's table has in-frame clones only and misses some. The sample holds 70,000 to 80,000 clones, 80% to 95% seen once. This chain joins TRBV2 and TRBJ2-1, with 9 bases identical to TRBD2. The clonotype was recovered from a female donor in good health, enrolled as a control in a pregnancy study. This specimen consisted of peripheral blood, obtained after pregnancy. CDR3 nucleotides: TGTGCCAGCAGCTATAGCGGGGGATACAATGAGCAGTTCTTC. Translation gives CASSYSGGYNEQFF.